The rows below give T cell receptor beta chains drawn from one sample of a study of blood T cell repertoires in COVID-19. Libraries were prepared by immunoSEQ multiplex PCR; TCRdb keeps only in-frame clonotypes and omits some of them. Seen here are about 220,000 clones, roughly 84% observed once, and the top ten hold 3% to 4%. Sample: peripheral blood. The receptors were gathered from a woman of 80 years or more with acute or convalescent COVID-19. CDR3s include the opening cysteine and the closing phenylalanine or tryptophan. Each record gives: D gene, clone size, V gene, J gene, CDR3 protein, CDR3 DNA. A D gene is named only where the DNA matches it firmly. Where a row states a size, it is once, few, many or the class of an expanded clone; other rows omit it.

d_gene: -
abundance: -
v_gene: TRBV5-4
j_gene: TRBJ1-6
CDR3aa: CASRSSPLHF
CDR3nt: TGTGCCAGCAGATCAAGCCCCCTCCACTTT

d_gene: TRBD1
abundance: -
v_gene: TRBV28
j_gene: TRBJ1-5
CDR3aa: CASSLPGQGGMQPQHF
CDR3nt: TGTGCCAGCAGTTTACCCGGACAGGGCGGGATGCAGCCCCAGCATTTT

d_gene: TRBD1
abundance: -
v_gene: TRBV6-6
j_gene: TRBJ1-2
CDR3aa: CASIMTGGANYGYTF
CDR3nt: TGTGCCAGCATTATGACAGGGGGGGCTAACTATGGCTACACCTTC

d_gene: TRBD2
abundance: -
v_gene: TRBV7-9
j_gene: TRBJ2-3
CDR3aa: CASSLFAGVVTDTQYF
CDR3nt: TGTGCCAGCAGCTTATTCGCGGGGGTAGTCACAGATACGCAGTATTTT

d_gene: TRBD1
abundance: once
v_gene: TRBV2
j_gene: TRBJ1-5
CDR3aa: CASSVGQGPGQPQHF
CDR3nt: TGTGCCAGCTCCGTTGGACAGGGCCCAGGACAGCCCCAGCATTTT

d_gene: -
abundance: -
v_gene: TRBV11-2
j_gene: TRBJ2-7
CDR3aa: CASSLTVYEQYF
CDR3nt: TGTGCCAGCAGCTTGACAGTTTACGAGCAGTACTTC

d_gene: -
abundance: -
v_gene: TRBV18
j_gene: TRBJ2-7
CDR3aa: CASSPRAPRNEQYF
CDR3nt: TGTGCCAGCTCACCGAGGGCCCCCAGGAACGAGCAGTACTTC

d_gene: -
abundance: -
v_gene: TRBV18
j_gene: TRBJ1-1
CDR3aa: CASSPLQVNTEAFF
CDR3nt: TGTGCCAGCTCACCACTACAGGTGAACACTGAAGCTTTCTTT

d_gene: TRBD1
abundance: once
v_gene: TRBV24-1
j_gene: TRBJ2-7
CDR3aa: CATSAADREYEQYF
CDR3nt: TGTGCCACCAGTGCCGCGGACAGGGAGTACGAGCAGTACTTC

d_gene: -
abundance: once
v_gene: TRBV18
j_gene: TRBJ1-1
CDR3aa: CASSPSGLNTEAFF
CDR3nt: TGTGCCAGCTCACCATCAGGACTCAACACTGAAGCTTTCTTT

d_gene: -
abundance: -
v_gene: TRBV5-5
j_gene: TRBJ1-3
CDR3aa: CASSPAVSGNTIYF
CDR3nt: TGTGCCAGCAGCCCGGCGGTGTCTGGAAACACCATATATTTT

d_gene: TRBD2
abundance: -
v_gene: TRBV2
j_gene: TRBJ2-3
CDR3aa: CASSRTSGVADTQYF
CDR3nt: TGTGCCAGCTCCCGGACTAGCGGGGTGGCAGATACGCAGTATTTT

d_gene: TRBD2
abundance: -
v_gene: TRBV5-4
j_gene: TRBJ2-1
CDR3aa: CASSSSLAGAYNEQFF
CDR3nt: TGTGCCAGCAGTTCATCGCTAGCGGGGGCCTACAATGAGCAGTTCTTC

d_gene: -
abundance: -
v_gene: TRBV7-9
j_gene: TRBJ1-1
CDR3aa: CASSLLLGGTEAFF
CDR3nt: TGTGCCAGCAGCTTATTACTGGGGGGCACTGAAGCTTTCTTT

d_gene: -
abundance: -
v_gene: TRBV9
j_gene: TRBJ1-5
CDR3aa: CASSVEGNSNQPQHF
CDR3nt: TGTGCCAGCAGCGTAGAGGGGAATAGCAATCAGCCCCAGCATTTT

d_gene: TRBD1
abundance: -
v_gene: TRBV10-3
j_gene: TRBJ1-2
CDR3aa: CAISSDREHGYTF
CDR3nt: TGTGCCATCAGTTCGGACAGGGAACATGGCTACACCTTC

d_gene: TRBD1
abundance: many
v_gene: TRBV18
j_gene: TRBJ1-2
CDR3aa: CASSLTEQGGANYGYTF
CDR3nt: TGTGCCAGCTCACTCACGGAACAGGGGGGAGCTAACTATGGCTACACCTTC

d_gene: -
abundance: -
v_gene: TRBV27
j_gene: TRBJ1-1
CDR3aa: CASSPSWGGATEAFF
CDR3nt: TGTGCCAGCAGTCCCTCCTGGGGGGGAGCCACTGAAGCTTTCTTT

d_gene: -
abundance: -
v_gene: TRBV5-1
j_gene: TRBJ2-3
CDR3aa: CASSPGREPDTQYF
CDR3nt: TGCGCCAGCAGCCCCGGGCGGGAACCAGATACGCAGTATTTT

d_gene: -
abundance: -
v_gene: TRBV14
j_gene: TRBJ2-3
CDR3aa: CASSPPGLLTDTQYF
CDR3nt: TGTGCCAGCAGCCCCCCGGGACTTCTCACAGATACGCAGTATTTT

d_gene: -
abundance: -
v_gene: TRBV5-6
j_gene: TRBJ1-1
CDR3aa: CASSPAGVQAFF
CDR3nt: TGTGCCAGCAGCCCCGCAGGCGTCCAAGCTTTCTTT

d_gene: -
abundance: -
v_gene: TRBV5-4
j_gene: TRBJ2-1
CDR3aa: CASSTREAEQFF
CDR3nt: TGTGCCAGCTCCACCCGCGAGGCCGAGCAGTTCTTC

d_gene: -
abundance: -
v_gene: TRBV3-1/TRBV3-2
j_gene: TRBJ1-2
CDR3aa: CASSSNRADGYTF
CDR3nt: TGTGCCAGCAGCTCAAACAGGGCGGATGGCTACACCTTC

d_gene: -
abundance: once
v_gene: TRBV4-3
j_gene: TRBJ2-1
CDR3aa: CASSQDGPGTSYNEQFF
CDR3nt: TGCGCCAGCAGCCAAGATGGCCCAGGAACCTCCTACAATGAGCAGTTCTTC

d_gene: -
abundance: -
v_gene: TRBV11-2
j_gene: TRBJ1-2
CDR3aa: CASSPDRTSYGYTF
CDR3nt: TGTGCCAGCAGCCCCGACAGGACCTCCTATGGCTACACCTTC

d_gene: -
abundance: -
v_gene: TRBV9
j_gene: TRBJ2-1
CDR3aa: CASSVNGESNEQFF
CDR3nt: TGTGCCAGCAGCGTAAACGGGGAATCCAATGAGCAGTTCTTC

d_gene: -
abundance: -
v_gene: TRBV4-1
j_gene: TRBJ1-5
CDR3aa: CASSQVRSLDNQPQHF
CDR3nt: TGCGCCAGCAGCCAAGTTAGATCTCTTGACAATCAGCCCCAGCATTTT

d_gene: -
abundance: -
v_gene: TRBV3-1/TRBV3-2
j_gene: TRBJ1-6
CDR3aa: CASSQGAGAVTLHF
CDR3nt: TGTGCCAGCAGCCAAGGGGCCGGCGCAGTTACCCTCCACTTT

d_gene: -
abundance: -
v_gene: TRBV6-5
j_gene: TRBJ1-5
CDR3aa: CASSPGYQPQHF
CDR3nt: TGTGCCAGCAGTCCCGGTTATCAGCCCCAGCATTTT

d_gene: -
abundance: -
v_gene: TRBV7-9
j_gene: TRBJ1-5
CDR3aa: CASSLAGGVSGNQPQHF
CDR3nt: TGTGCCAGCAGCTTAGCAGGGGGAGTTTCGGGCAATCAGCCCCAGCATTTT

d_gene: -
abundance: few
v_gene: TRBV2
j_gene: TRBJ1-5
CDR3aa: CASSLFAVSNQPQHF
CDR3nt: TGTGCCAGCAGTCTTTTTGCAGTCAGCAATCAGCCCCAGCATTTT

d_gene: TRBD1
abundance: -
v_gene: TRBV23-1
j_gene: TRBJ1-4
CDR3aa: CASTGQPNEKLFF
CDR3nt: TGCGCCAGCACGGGACAGCCTAATGAAAAACTGTTTTTT

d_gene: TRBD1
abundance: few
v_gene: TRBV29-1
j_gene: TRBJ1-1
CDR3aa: CSGTGQMNTEAFF
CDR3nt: TGCAGCGGTACGGGACAGATGAACACTGAAGCTTTCTTT

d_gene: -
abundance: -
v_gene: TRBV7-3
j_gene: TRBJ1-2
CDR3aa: CASSLSRVENGYTF
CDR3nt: TGTGCCAGCAGCTTAAGCAGGGTAGAGAATGGCTACACCTTC

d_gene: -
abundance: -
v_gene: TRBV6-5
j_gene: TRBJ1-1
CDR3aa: CASSYSYLGDNFQAFF
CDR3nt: TGTGCCAGCAGTTACTCGTATTTGGGTGACAACTTTCAAGCTTTCTTT

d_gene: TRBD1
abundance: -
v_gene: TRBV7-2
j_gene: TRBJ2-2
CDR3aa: CASSQTPDRATGELFF
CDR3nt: TGTGCCAGCAGCCAAACTCCGGACAGGGCCACCGGGGAGCTGTTTTTT

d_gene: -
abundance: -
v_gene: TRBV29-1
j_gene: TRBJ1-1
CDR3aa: CSVEGRVGVMEAFF
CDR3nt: TGCAGCGTTGAAGGGCGGGTGGGAGTAATGGAAGCTTTCTTT

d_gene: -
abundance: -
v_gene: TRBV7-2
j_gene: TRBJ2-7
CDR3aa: CASSLNNEQYF
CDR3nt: TGTGCCAGCAGCCTCAACAACGAGCAGTACTTC

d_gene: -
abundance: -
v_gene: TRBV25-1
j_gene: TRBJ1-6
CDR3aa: CASSEVGRRNSPLHF
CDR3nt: TGTGCCAGCAGTGAAGTGGGCAGGAGGAATTCACCCCTCCACTTT

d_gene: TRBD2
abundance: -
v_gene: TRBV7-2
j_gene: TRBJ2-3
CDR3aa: CASSLALAGGTDTQYF
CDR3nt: TGTGCCAGCAGCTTAGCACTGGCGGGGGGCACAGATACGCAGTATTTT

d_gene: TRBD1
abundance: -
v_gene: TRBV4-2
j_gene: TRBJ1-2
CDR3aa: CASSQEVVGTGTIYGYTF
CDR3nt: TGTGCCAGCAGCCAAGAAGTCGTTGGGACAGGTACCATCTATGGCTACACCTTC

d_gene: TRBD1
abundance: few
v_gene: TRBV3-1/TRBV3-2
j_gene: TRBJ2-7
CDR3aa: CASSHRTGLSYEQYF
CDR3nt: TGTGCCAGCAGCCACCGGACAGGGTTATCCTACGAGCAGTACTTC

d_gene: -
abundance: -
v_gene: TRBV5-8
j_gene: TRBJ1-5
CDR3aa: CASSLRQVVQPQHF
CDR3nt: TGTGCCAGCAGCTTAAGACAGGTAGTCCAGCCCCAGCATTTT

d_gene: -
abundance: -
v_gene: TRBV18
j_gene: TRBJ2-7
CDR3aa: CASSNTYEQYF
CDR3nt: TGTGCCAGCTCAAACACCTACGAGCAGTACTTC

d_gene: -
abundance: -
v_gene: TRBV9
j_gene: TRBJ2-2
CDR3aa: CASSVDRNTGELFF
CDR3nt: TGTGCCAGCAGCGTAGACAGGAACACCGGGGAGCTGTTTTTT

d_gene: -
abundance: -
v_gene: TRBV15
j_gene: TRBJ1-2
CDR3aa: CATRSDGIGYTF
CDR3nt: TGTGCCACCAGAAGCGACGGGATTGGCTACACCTTC

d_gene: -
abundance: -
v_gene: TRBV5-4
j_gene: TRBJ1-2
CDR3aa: CASSLAGVYGYTF
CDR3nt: TGTGCCAGCAGCTTGGCAGGGGTATATGGCTACACCTTC

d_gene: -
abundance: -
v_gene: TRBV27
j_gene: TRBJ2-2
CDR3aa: CASGRLLSNTGELFF
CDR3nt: TGTGCCAGCGGTCGACTACTCTCGAACACCGGGGAGCTGTTTTTT

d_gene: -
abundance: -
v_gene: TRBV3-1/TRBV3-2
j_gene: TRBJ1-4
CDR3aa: CASSPNLVGASEKLFF
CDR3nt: TGTGCCAGCAGCCCGAATCTTGTGGGGGCGAGCGAAAAACTGTTTTTT

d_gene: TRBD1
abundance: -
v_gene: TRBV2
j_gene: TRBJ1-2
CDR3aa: CASRGTGRRYGYTF
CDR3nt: TGTGCCAGCAGGGGGACAGGGAGGAGGTATGGCTACACCTTC

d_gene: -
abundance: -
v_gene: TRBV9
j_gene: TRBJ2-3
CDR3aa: CASTANTVTDTQYF
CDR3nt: TGTGCCAGCACGGCCAACACAGTGACAGATACGCAGTATTTT

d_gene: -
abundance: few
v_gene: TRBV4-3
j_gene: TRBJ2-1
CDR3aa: CASSQDTSTHNEQFF
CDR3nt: TGCGCCAGCAGCCAAGATACTAGCACCCACAATGAGCAGTTCTTC

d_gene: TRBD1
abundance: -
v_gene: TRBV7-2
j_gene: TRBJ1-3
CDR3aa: CASSLVGTGVENTIYF
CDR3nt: TGTGCCAGCAGCTTAGTCGGGACAGGGGTTGAAAACACCATATATTTT

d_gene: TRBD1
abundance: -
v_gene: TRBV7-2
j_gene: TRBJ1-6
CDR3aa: CASSLAGTVDNSPLHF
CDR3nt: TGTGCCAGCAGCTTAGCCGGGACAGTAGATAATTCACCCCTCCACTTT

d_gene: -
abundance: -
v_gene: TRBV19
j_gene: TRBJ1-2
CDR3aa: CASSTFQVVNYGYTF
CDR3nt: TGTGCCAGTAGTACCTTCCAGGTGGTTAACTATGGCTACACCTTC

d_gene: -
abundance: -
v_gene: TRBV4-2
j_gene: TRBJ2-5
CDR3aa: CASSLTRGEETQYF
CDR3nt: TGTGCCAGCAGCCTAACTCGTGGTGAAGAGACCCAGTACTTC

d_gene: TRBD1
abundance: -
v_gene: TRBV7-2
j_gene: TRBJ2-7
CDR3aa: CASSLEGQGSYEQYF
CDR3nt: TGTGCCAGCAGCTTAGAGGGACAGGGGTCCTACGAGCAGTACTTC

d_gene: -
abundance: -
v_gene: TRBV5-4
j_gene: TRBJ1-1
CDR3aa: CASSLDGETEAFF
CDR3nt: TGTGCCAGCAGCTTGGACGGGGAAACTGAAGCTTTCTTT